Listed below are T cell receptor beta chains from one sample, sequenced in a study of post-analysis software for immune sequencing data. In TCRdb, the PCR reads were re-called with MiXCR into one record per CDR3 protein. Found here are 750,000 to 950,000 distinct CDR3 sequences, 40% to 55% of them singletons; the top ten hold roughly 4.9%. The sequenced sample consisted of blood. The receptors were gathered from a girl aged 5 to 17 with multiple sclerosis. CDR3s include the opening cysteine and the closing phenylalanine or tryptophan. Fields, in order: clone size, D gene, J gene, V gene, CDR3 DNA, CDR3 protein. A D gene is named only where the DNA matches it firmly. The size of a clone is reported for some rows only, either as once, few or many, or as a class for expanded clones.

NA | NA | TRBJ2-2 | TRBV20-1 | TGCAGTGCTAGGGGAAAAGCTTTGGAGCTGTTTTTT | CSARGKALELFF
once | TRBD1 | TRBJ2-5 | TRBV6-5 | TGTGCCAGCAGTCCCCCGGGACAGGGTGTCTCAGAGACCCAGTACTTC | CASSPPGQGVSETQYF
NA | NA | TRBJ2-2 | TRBV7-9 | TGTGCCAGCAGCTTAGAGGTTGGAAACACCGGGGAGCTGTTTTTT | CASSLEVGNTGELFF
NA | TRBD1 | TRBJ2-7 | TRBV7-2 | TGTGCCAGCAGCCGGGACAGGGACCACGAGCAGTACTTC | CASSRDRDHEQYF
once | NA | TRBJ1-2 | TRBV29-1 | TGCAGCTTTCAGGACCGCAAAGGCTACACCTTC | CSFQDRKGYTF
NA | TRBD2 | TRBJ2-5 | TRBV30 | TGTGCCTGGAGGGTAGCGGGATTGGTGTACCAAGAGACCCAGTACTTC | CAWRVAGLVYQETQYF
NA | TRBD1 | TRBJ2-5 | TRBV12-3/TRBV12-4 | TGTGCCAGCAGTCCCCTTGACACAGGGGGCGCGGAGACCCAGTACTTC | CASSPLDTGGAETQYF
NA | TRBD2 | TRBJ2-5 | TRBV7-9 | TGTGCCAGCAGCTTAGCCCGGACTAGCGGCAAAGAGACCCAGTACTTC | CASSLARTSGKETQYF
NA | NA | TRBJ2-7 | TRBV12-3/TRBV12-4 | TGTGCCAGCAGTGCCCCCGGGCCCAACTCCTACGAGCAGTACTTC | CASSAPGPNSYEQYF
once | NA | TRBJ1-2 | TRBV5-1 | TGCGCCAGCAGCTTGAGACCGGATGGTGGCTACACCTTC | CASSLRPDGGYTF
few | NA | TRBJ2-7 | TRBV4-3 | TGCGCCAGCAGCCGGTGGGTTGGGGACTACGAGCAGTACTTC | CASSRWVGDYEQYF
few | NA | TRBJ1-4 | TRBV7-9 | TGTGCCACCCAGCGGGACACCCTAAATGAAAAACTGTTTTTT | CATQRDTLNEKLFF
NA | TRBD1 | TRBJ2-7 | TRBV12-3/TRBV12-4 | TGTGCCAGCAGTCAGACAGGGGCCTACGAGCAGTACTTC | CASSQTGAYEQYF
few | TRBD1 | TRBJ1-2 | TRBV7-2 | TGTGCCAGCAGCATCGGGACAGGCAACTATGGCTACACCTTC | CASSIGTGNYGYTF
NA | NA | TRBJ2-1 | TRBV24-1 | TGTGCCACCAGTGATCGGTACAAGGGCCATGAGCAGTTCTTC | CATSDRYKGHEQFF
NA | NA | TRBJ2-3 | TRBV28 | TGTGCCAGCAGTCCCATAGGGTCAGGGTCAGATACGCAGTATTTT | CASSPIGSGSDTQYF
NA | NA | TRBJ1-2 | TRBV6-2/TRBV6-3 | TGTGCCAGCAGTTACTCGGGATACTATGGCTACACCTTC | CASSYSGYYGYTF
few | NA | TRBJ1-5 | TRBV4-3 | TGCGCCAGCAGCCAAGATTCAGGGAAACAGCCCCAGCATTTT | CASSQDSGKQPQHF
NA | TRBD2 | TRBJ2-3 | TRBV9 | TGTGCCAGCAGCGGGACTAGCGGGTCCGGTACGCAGTATTTT | CASSGTSGSGTQYF
NA | NA | TRBJ2-5 | TRBV12-3/TRBV12-4 | TGTGCCAGCACCGGAGAGTCTTACCAAGAGACCCAGTACTTC | CASTGESYQETQYF